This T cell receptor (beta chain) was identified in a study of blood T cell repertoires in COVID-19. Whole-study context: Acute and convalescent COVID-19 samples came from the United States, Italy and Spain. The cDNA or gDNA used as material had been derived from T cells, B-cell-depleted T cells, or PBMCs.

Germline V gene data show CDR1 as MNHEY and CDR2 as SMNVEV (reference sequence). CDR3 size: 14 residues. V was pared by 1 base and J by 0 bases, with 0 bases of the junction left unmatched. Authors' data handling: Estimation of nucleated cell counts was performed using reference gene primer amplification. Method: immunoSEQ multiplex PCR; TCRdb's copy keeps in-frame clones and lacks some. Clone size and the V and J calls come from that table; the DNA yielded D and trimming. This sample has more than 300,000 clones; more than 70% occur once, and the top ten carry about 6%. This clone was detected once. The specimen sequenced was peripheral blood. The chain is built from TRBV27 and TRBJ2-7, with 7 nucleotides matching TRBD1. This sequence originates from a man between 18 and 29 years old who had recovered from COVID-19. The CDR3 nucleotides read TGTGCCAGCAGTTTATGGACAGGCTCCTACGAGCAGTACTTC. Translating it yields CASSLWTGSYEQYF.